The present T cell receptor beta chain was sequenced within a study of blood T cell repertoires in COVID-19. The repertoire was sequenced with immunoSEQ multiplex PCR; TCRdb's copy has only in-frame clones and lacks some. Here the sample spans under 95,000 clones, around 80% being singletons. This clone was seen just once. Germline lookup yields CDR1 SGHDN and CDR2 FVKESK. The ends were cut back, 0 bases at V and 6 bases at J, with 14 bases in the middle. The CDR3 is 16 amino acids. The TCR originated in a man aged 45 to 65 with acute or convalescent COVID-19. The J gene is TRBJ2-2, the V gene TRBV14; possibly TRBD1 for D (5 bases). The sequenced sample was peripheral blood. The CDR3 loop is CASSQDGRVMAGELFF. CDR3 bases: TGTGCCAGCAGCCAAGATGGCAGGGTAATGGCCGGGGAGCTGTTTTTT.